The 27 T cell receptor beta chains presented below share a single source sample, sequenced in a study of spatial heterogeneity in lung cancer. As for time point: sample taken at primary tumor resection. Sequencing was performed on whole RNA extracted from tumor and nontumor lung tissue, or from frozen PBMC, and the material was left unsorted. TCRdb ran MiXCR on the 5' RACE reads and lists one entry per CDR3 protein. In the table there are around 50,000 distinct CDR3 sequences, 7.5% to 8% of which are singletons. Sequenced here: PBMCs, sampled at surgery. All receptors derive from a female donor with early-stage non-small cell lung cancer.

This clonotype occurred a few times. The J gene is TRBJ2-7, the V gene TRBV19, with D uncertain. Trimming removed 2 bases from V and 1 base from J, with 9 bases in between. This CDR3 region has 14 residues. Germline assignment: CDR1 LNHDA and CDR2 SQIVND (reference sequence). The CDR3 region is CASSIRSGSYEQYF. CDR3 in DNA: TGTGCCAGTAGTATAAGGTCGGGTTCCTACGAGCAGTACTTC.

This clonotype showed up just a few times. The chain couples TRBV11-2 to TRBJ2-7; TRBD2 might be the D (5 bases). The CDR3 sequence is 14 residues long. V was pared by 3 bases and J by 6 bases, with 15 bases between. Per the germline V gene, CDR1 is SGHAT and CDR2 is FQNNGV. For the CDR3, the DNA is TGTGCCAGCAGCTTGTCGGAGGCGTCTGGCGAGCAGTACTTC. This translates into CASSLSEASGEQYF.

The V gene is TRBV4-1, the J gene TRBJ2-7, with a possible D match to TRBD2 (6 bases). The V and J ends lost 3 bases and 5 bases respectively, with 11 bases between them. The CDR3 extends over 13 amino acids. Germline CDR1 MGHRA, CDR2 YSYEKL. The CDR3 loop reads CASSHFIADEQYF. CDR3 nucleotides: TGCGCCAGCAGCCATTTCATAGCGGACGAGCAGTACTTC.

This clonotype was observed a handful of times. CDR3 region: CASRPYKGTEAFF. CDR3 nucleotides: TGTGCCAGCAGACCCTATAAGGGCACTGAAGCTTTCTTT. This chain joins TRBV2 and TRBJ1-1; D is ambiguous. Trimming shortened V by 6 bases and J by 4 bases, and 12 bases separated the two germline ends. The V gene's germline CDR1 is SNHLY and CDR2 FYNNEI. The CDR3 extends over 13 amino acids.

This clonotype was seen repeatedly, ten times or more. The rearrangement joins TRBV20-1 to TRBJ2-7; 7 positions match TRBD1. The V segment lost 5 bases and the J segment 6 bases; nucleotides outside the gene matches: 16. Germline values: CDR1 DFQATT, CDR2 SNEGSKA (reference sequence). CDR3 length: 15 amino acids. DNA of the CDR3: TGCAGTGCTCGCCTTGGACAGGCTCTACCGAGCGAGCAGTACTTC. Translating gives CSARLGQALPSEQYF.

A few counts support this clonotype. A single base separates this from a much larger clone, so it may be a read error. The chain combines TRBV7-6 with TRBJ1-2; D might be TRBD1 (6 bases). CDR3 size: 14 residues. Germline-derived CDR1 and CDR2 are SGHVS and FNYEAQ. CDR3 residues: CASSLMPGDYGDTF. CDR3 bases: TGTGCCAGCAGCTTAATGCCAGGGGACTATGGCGACACCTTC. The entire variable domain, with the rest obtained from reference TRBV7-6 and TRBJ1-2, is as follows: GAGVSQSPRYKVTKRGQDVALRCDPISGHVSLYWYRQALGQGPEFLTYFNYEAQQDKSGLPNDRFSAERPEGSISTLTIQRTEQRDSAMYRCASSLMPGDYGDTFGSGTRLTVV.

V usage is TRBV6-5 and J usage is TRBJ1-1; D may be TRBD1 (5 bases). This CDR3 contains 13 residues. CDR1 and CDR2 from the germline V gene are MNHEY and SVGAGI. V was clipped by 7 bases and J by 5 bases, with 14 bases between them. CDR3 loop: CASNRGGRTEAFF. CDR3 DNA sequence: TGTGCCAGCAATCGCGGGGGAAGGACTGAAGCTTTCTTT.

For the CDR3, the DNA is TGTGCCAGCAGCCTTCTTACAGGGGACCACGAGCAGTACTTC. This sequence encodes CASSLLTGDHEQYF. The V call is TRBV11-2, the J call TRBJ2-7; 7 positions match TRBD1. Germline V gene lookup returns CDR1 SGHAT and CDR2 FQNNGV. J lost 5 bases, V lost 5 bases, and 9 bases had no gene match. There are 14 residues in the CDR3.

This clonotype has ten or more counts. The chain couples TRBV3-1 to TRBJ2-3; D not certain. In germline, CDR1 is LGHDT, CDR2 YNNKEL (reference sequence). The CDR3 is 13 residues long. V was cut by 0 bases and J by 5 bases, with 6 bases left in between. The CDR3 DNA reads TGTGCCAGCAGCCAAGATCTAGGAGATACGCAGTATTTT. As protein: CASSQDLGDTQYF.

V and J are TRBV13 and TRBJ1-6, with D hard to call. This CDR3 spans 18 amino acids. V was trimmed by 0 bases and J by 7 bases, leaving 19 bases between them. CDR1 PRHDT and CDR2 FYEKMQ come from the germline V gene (reference sequence). CDR3 coding DNA: TGTGCCAGCAGCTTAGGCCCCGAGCGGGCGCCGAGGAATTCACCCCTCCACTTT. Translated: CASSLGPERAPRNSPLHF.

This clonotype was counted a few times. The CDR3 loop reads CASSLASGSTDTQYF. In DNA, the CDR3 is TGCGCCAGCAGCTTGGCTAGCGGGTCCACAGATACGCAGTATTTT. This rearrangement joins TRBV5-1 to TRBJ2-3; 8 nucleotides match TRBD2. V dropped 0 bases and J dropped 2; count of bases not matched to a gene: 2. Germline V lookup: CDR1 SGHRS, CDR2 YFSETQ. The CDR3 is made up of 15 amino acids.

This clonotype was observed at least ten times. The rearrangement uses TRBV29-1 and TRBJ2-2; 11 bases fit TRBD2. The length of the CDR3 is 15 residues. In germline, CDR1 is SQVTM, CDR2 ANQGSEA. The trim removed 6 bases at V and 1 base at J, leaving 4 bases unmatched. Here the CDR3 reads CSVDTSGGNTGELFF. For the CDR3, the DNA is TGCAGCGTCGATACTAGCGGGGGGAACACCGGGGAGCTGTTTTTT.

J is TRBJ2-3 and V is TRBV3-1, with 15 bases aligning to TRBD2. This CDR3 comprises 18 residues. Unmatched junction bases numbered 7, after V lost 5 bases and J lost 1 base. Germline V lookup: CDR1 LGHDT, CDR2 YNNKEL (reference sequence). The CDR3 reads CASSKTGTSGGRTDTQYF. For the CDR3, the DNA is TGTGCCAGCAGCAAAACCGGGACTAGCGGGGGGCGCACAGATACGCAGTATTTT.

In its sample, this clonotype was seen many times. The chain links TRBV7-9 to TRBJ2-5; D unresolved. Germline values: CDR1 SEHNR, CDR2 FQNEAQ (reference sequence). V dropped 1 base and J dropped 5 bases, with 5 bases sitting between them. CDR3 length: 12 residues. CDR3 sequence reads: CASSLGAETQYF. DNA for the CDR3: TGTGCCAGCAGCTTAGGGGCGGAGACCCAGTACTTC. Complete variable domain (other parts from reference TRBV7-9 and TRBJ2-5): DTGVSQNPRHKITKRGQNVTFRCDPISEHNRLYWYRQTLGQGPEFLTYFQNEAQLEKSRLLSDRFSAERPKGSFSTLEIQRTEQGDSAMYLCASSLGAETQYFGPGTRLLVL.

This clonotype appeared a few times. This rearrangement joins TRBV6-5 to TRBJ1-2; 7 bases match TRBD1. Trimming at V came to 5 bases and at J to 4 bases, leaving 4 bases not matched to a gene. This CDR3 contains 13 residues. CDR1 and CDR2 (germline): MNHEY, SVGAGI. DNA for the CDR3: TGTGCCAGCAGTCGACAGGGTCCCTATGGCTACACCTTC. Its protein product is CASSRQGPYGYTF.

The chain uses TRBV29-1 and TRBJ2-5; D could derive from TRBD1 or TRBD2 (6 bases each). Between the trimmed V and J ends, which lost 0 bases and 4 bases, there was a span of 12 bases. Germline V gives CDR1 SQVTM, CDR2 ANQGSEA. This CDR3 has 14 amino acids. CDR3: CSVEEGGGLETQYF. CDR3 DNA sequence: TGCAGCGTTGAAGAAGGAGGGGGGCTAGAGACCCAGTACTTC.

This clonotype was seen many times. V gene TRBV9 combines with J gene TRBJ2-7, with 9 bases aligning to TRBD2. The CDR3 is made up of 15 amino acids. J was trimmed by 7 bases and V by 0 bases; bases with no gene match: 8. Germline V CDR1 and CDR2: SGDLS, YYNGEE. CDR3 residues: CASSVDSGGLKEQYF. DNA for the CDR3: TGTGCCAGCAGCGTAGACAGCGGGGGGTTGAAAGAGCAGTACTTC. Looking up the rest from reference TRBV9 and TRBJ2-7 gives the full variable domain: DSGVTQTPKHLITATGQRVTLRCSPRSGDLSVYWYQQSLDQGLQFLIQYYNGEERAKGNILERFSAQQFPDLHSELNLSSLELGDSALYFCASSVDSGGLKEQYFGPGTRLTVT.

The rearrangement uses TRBV4-1 and TRBJ2-3; 9 nucleotides line up with TRBD2. Looked up from germline, CDR1 is MGHRA and CDR2 is YSYEKL. The V and J ends lost 3 bases and 1 base, in that order; junction bases with no gene match: 5. The CDR3 spans 16 residues. CDR3 sequence (DNA): TGCGCCAGCAGCCAGGAGCGGGGGGCCCGCACAGATACGCAGTATTTT. The encoded protein is CASSQERGARTDTQYF.

The chain links TRBV20-1 to TRBJ1-1; TRBD1 agrees at 9 bases. CDR3 size: 14 residues. Germline V lookup: CDR1 DFQATT, CDR2 SNEGSKA (reference sequence). V was pared by 3 bases and J by 3 bases, with 5 bases of the junction left unmatched. CDR3 nucleotide sequence: TGCAGTGCTAGGGGGGACAGGGTTTACACTGAAGCTTTCTTT. It is translated as CSARGDRVYTEAFF.

By proportion, this clonotype is medium-sized. This sequence joins TRBV20-1 and TRBJ2-1; the D gene could be TRBD1 or TRBD2 (5 bases each). V was shortened by 1 base and J by 5 bases, with 15 bases between the two germline ends. The CDR3 length is 15 residues. Germline V gene lookup returns CDR1 DFQATT and CDR2 SNEGSKA (reference sequence). In DNA form, the CDR3 reads TGCAGTGCTAGAGCGGGGCGCGGCAGAGACAATGAGCAGTTCTTC. Protein product: CSARAGRGRDNEQFF.

This clonotype was counted between two and nine times. The V call is TRBV5-5, the J call TRBJ1-6; 9 nucleotides align to TRBD1. Germline V gene sequence: CDR1 SGHKS, CDR2 YYEKEE (reference sequence). This CDR3 is 14 amino acids long. Trimming cost V 4 bases and J 6 bases; bases outside gene matches: 2. In DNA, the CDR3 is TGTGCCAGCAGCCGGGACAGGGTTAATTCACCCCTCCACTTT. It specifies CASSRDRVNSPLHF.

This clonotype was counted many times. This chain uses TRBV23-1 with TRBJ2-2, with TRBD1 matching over 12 bases. TRBV23-1 is an ORF, and what it does is uncertain. The V segment lost 0 bases and the J segment 2 bases; nucleotides outside the gene matches: 10. The CDR3 is 20 amino acids. DNA for the CDR3: TGCGCCAGCAGTCAATCGTTCTCCGGGACAGGGGGCGGAAACACCGGGGAGCTGTTTTTT. Its protein is CASSQSFSGTGGGNTGELFF.

In its sample, this clonotype was seen a few times. The rearrangement uses TRBV5-5 and TRBJ2-4; 8 bases agree with TRBD1. Losses at the gene ends were 4 bases for V and 7 bases for J; bases not matched to a gene: 13. CDR3 length: 16 residues. From germline, CDR1 is SGHKS and CDR2 YYEKEE (reference sequence). The CDR3, as DNA: TGTGCCAGCAGCCCCCGTAACAGGGGGAAAGATAACATTCAGTACTTC. It encodes CASSPRNRGKDNIQYF.

This clonotype was counted at least ten times. V and J are TRBV29-1 and TRBJ2-7; D perhaps matches TRBD2 (7 bases). Deletions cut 4 bases from V and 4 bases from J, with 20 bases between. The germline V gene has CDR1 SQVTM and CDR2 ANQGSEA. This CDR3 is 15 amino acids long. This CDR3 reads CSVVLGGEWVYEQYF. The CDR3 nucleotides read TGCAGCGTTGTCCTAGGGGGGGAATGGGTTTACGAGCAGTACTTC.

This clonotype was counted ten times or more. The V and J genes are TRBV30 and TRBJ1-5; unclear D gene. The length of the CDR3 is 15 residues. Deletions cut 4 bases from V and 6 bases from J, with 19 bases between. The germline V gene has CDR1 GTSNPN and CDR2 SVGIG (reference sequence). This CDR3 reads CAWTRGREEGQPQHF. The CDR3, as DNA: TGTGCCTGGACAAGAGGGAGGGAGGAAGGTCAGCCCCAGCATTTT.

The table lists this clonotype with a few counts. This chain uses TRBV7-2 with TRBJ2-5; no firm D call. The germline V and J ends were trimmed by 0 bases and 4 bases, with 9 bases remaining between them. CDR3 length equals 14 residues. Looked up from germline, CDR1 is SGHTA and CDR2 is FQGNSA. CDR3 DNA: TGTGCCAGCAGCTTAGCATCCGGGCGAGAGACCCAGTACTTC. It specifies CASSLASGRETQYF. The full variable domain, in which reference TRBV7-2 and TRBJ2-5 provide the parts outside the CDR3, is GAGVSQSPSNKVTEKGKDVELRCDPISGHTALYWYRQSLGQGLEFLIYFQGNSAPDKSGLPSDRFSAERTGGSVSTLTIQRTQQEDSAVYLCASSLASGRETQYFGPGTRLLVL.

The chain employs TRBV20-1 and TRBJ2-7; TRBD1 is a possible D gene (5 bases). The CDR3 loop spans 12 amino acids. From germline, CDR1 is DFQATT and CDR2 SNEGSKA (reference sequence). The ends were cut back, 6 bases at V and 7 bases at J, with 16 bases in the middle. The CDR3 nucleotides are TGCAGTGCCAGACCCAGGGCCCGGGAGCAGTACTTC. Encoded protein: CSARPRAREQYF.